The 20 T cell receptor beta chains below all came from one sample that was sequenced in a study of T cell changes during pregnancy in multiple sclerosis. Profiled with immunoSEQ multiplex PCR; TCRdb holds only in-frame clones, not every one. The sample comprises 30,000 to 40,000 clones, roughly 90% of which are singletons, and 5.4% rests with the top ten. Sequencing used peripheral blood, obtained in the third trimester of pregnancy. The source is a female donor in good health, enrolled as a control in a pregnancy study.

The chain carries TRBV30 and TRBJ1-2; TRBD1 aligns across 10 bases. The ends lost 3 bases at V and 6 bases at J; junction bases unmatched: 4. Germline CDR1 GTSNPN, CDR2 SVGIG (reference sequence). This CDR3 has 13 amino acids. The CDR3 region is CAWRDRGRNGYTF. CDR3 bases: TGTGCCTGGAGGGACAGGGGGAGGAATGGCTACACCTTC.

The rearrangement uses TRBV4-3 and TRBJ1-6; 9 bases map to TRBD1. Germline CDR1 reads LGHNA; CDR2 reads YSLEER. J was trimmed by 10 bases and V by 2 bases; bases with no gene match: 6. The CDR3 is made up of 15 amino acids. The CDR3 coding sequence is TGCGCCAGCAGCCAACGGGGACAGGGCGACTCACCCCTCCACTTT. Translating gives CASSQRGQGDSPLHF.

This clone was observed once. The rearrangement joins TRBV20-1 to TRBJ2-5, with D tentatively TRBD2 (5 bases). The CDR3 consists of 11 residues. Trimming removed 6 bases at V and 5 bases at J, with 10 bases between. CDR1 is DFQATT, CDR2 SNEGSKA, per germline (reference sequence). The CDR3 loop is CSAKTGETQYF. The CDR3 DNA follows: TGCAGTGCGAAAACGGGGGAGACCCAGTACTTC.

CDR3 residues: CASRLSGGRTEAFF. As DNA, the CDR3 is TGTGCCAGCAGGCTATCAGGGGGGCGCACTGAAGCTTTCTTT. The chain combines TRBV6-1 with TRBJ1-1; 7 bases align to TRBD1. The ends lost 6 bases at V and 4 bases at J; junction bases unmatched: 8. This CDR3 has 14 residues. Per germline, CDR1 MNHNS and CDR2 SASEGT.

The V gene is TRBV4-3, the J gene TRBJ2-7; 7 bases line up with TRBD1. Germline V lookup: CDR1 LGHNA, CDR2 YSLEER. Trimming at V came to 4 bases and at J to 1 base, leaving 4 bases not matched to a gene. This CDR3 has 14 amino acids. CDR3 coding DNA: TGCGCCAGCAGCCCCCGGACAGGTTCCTACGAGCAGTACTTC. The encoded protein is CASSPRTGSYEQYF.

V and J are TRBV30 and TRBJ2-2; the D is unclear. With 0 bases removed from V and 2 bases from J, the gap between germline ends came to 4 bases. CDR3 length: 13 residues. CDR1 is GTSNPN, CDR2 SVGIG, per germline (reference sequence). CDR3 sequence (DNA): TGTGCCTGGAGTGTACACAACACCGGGGAGCTGTTTTTT. This gives the protein CAWSVHNTGELFF.

The chain carries TRBV14 and TRBJ1-1, with D possibly being TRBD1 (6 bases). CDR1 SGHDN and CDR2 FVKESK come from the germline V gene. Trimming pared 4 bases from V and 1 base from J, leaving 16 bases between. The CDR3 consists of 16 residues. The CDR3, as DNA: TGTGCCAGCAGCCCCCTACGGAACAGGGAGAACACTGAAGCTTTCTTT. This sequence encodes CASSPLRNRENTEAFF.

The V and J genes are TRBV11-2 and TRBJ2-7, with TRBD2 matching over 7 bases. Germline V gene sequence: CDR1 SGHAT, CDR2 FQNNGV. Trimming at V came to 0 bases and at J to 2 bases, leaving 4 bases not matched to a gene. The CDR3 is 15 residues long. The CDR3 DNA is TGTGCCAGCAGCTTAGACGGGGAGGGTCCCTACGAGCAGTACTTC. Residues: CASSLDGEGPYEQYF.

The chain carries TRBV5-1 and TRBJ1-2, with 9 bases that match TRBD1. Germline V CDR1 and CDR2: SGHRS, YFSETQ. The length of the CDR3 is 15 residues. Germline trimming cut 4 bases from V and 3 bases from J; bases unmatched to any gene: 7. In DNA form, the CDR3 reads TGCGCCAGCAGCCTACAGACAGGGGGTGACTATGGCTACACCTTC. Translated: CASSLQTGGDYGYTF.

This chain joins TRBV11-2 and TRBJ2-1; D remains ambiguous. Germline V lookup: CDR1 SGHAT, CDR2 FQNNGV. V was shortened by 1 base and J by 3 bases, with 4 bases between the two germline ends. This CDR3 spans 13 amino acids. The CDR3 protein is CASSLGLYNEQFF. The CDR3 DNA is TGTGCCAGCAGCTTAGGACTCTACAATGAGCAGTTCTTC.

This clone appeared a few times. The chain joins TRBV19 to TRBJ1-1, with 10 bases that match TRBD1. V dropped 7 bases and J dropped 5; count of bases not matched to a gene: 13. The CDR3 is 16 amino acids. CDR1 LNHDA and CDR2 SQIVND come from the germline V gene (reference sequence). CDR3 loop: CASKRLPDRGRTEAFF. The CDR3, as DNA: TGTGCCAGTAAAAGGCTGCCCGACAGGGGGCGAACTGAAGCTTTCTTT.

This clone was picked up a small number of times. The chain links TRBV27 to TRBJ1-2, with D perhaps TRBD1 (5 bases). Germline CDR1 reads MNHEY; CDR2 reads SMNVEV (reference sequence). The V and J ends lost 2 bases and 7 bases respectively, with 14 bases between them. The CDR3 extends over 14 amino acids. The CDR3 DNA is TGTGCCAGCAGTTTAGATGGGACTGTCGGTGGCTACACCTTC. It is translated as CASSLDGTVGGYTF.

This chain links TRBV11-1 with TRBJ1-2; weak D call: TRBD1 (5 bases). V lost 5 bases and J lost 5, with 18 bases in between. Germline values: CDR1 SGHAT, CDR2 FQDESV (reference sequence). The CDR3 is made up of 15 amino acids. CDR3 sequence reads: CASSPHGAAPYGYTF. CDR3 coding DNA: TGTGCCAGCAGCCCCCATGGGGCCGCACCGTATGGCTACACCTTC. The entire variable domain, with the rest obtained from reference TRBV11-1 and TRBJ1-2, is as follows: EAEVAQSPRYKITEKSQAVAFWCDPISGHATLYWYRQILGQGPELLVQFQDESVVDDSQLPKDRFSAERLKGVDSTLKIQPAELGDSAMYLCASSPHGAAPYGYTFGSGTRLTVV.

This clone was detected only once. The chain couples TRBV4-2 to TRBJ2-1; 12 bases agree with TRBD2. Germline V gene lookup returns CDR1 LGHNA and CDR2 YNFKEQ. CDR3 length: 16 residues. After removal of 3 bases from V and 7 bases from J, the junction contained 7 bases not matched to a gene. CDR3 sequence (DNA): TGTGCCAGCAGCCAGGACGGACTAGCGGGGAGGAATGAGCAGTTCTTC. Protein product: CASSQDGLAGRNEQFF.

The chain employs TRBV5-6 and TRBJ1-5, with a tentative D call TRBD1 (5 bases). Germline CDR1 is SGHDT and CDR2 is YYEEEE. This CDR3 is 16 amino acids long. V was clipped by 0 bases and J by 4 bases, with 14 bases between them. The CDR3 here is CASSLAGGAPNQPQHF. DNA of the CDR3: TGTGCCAGCAGCTTGGCCGGCGGGGCGCCGAATCAGCCCCAGCATTTT.

The chain recombines TRBV7-3 with TRBJ2-2, with TRBD2 matching over 11 bases. Germline V gene lookup returns CDR1 SGHTA and CDR2 FQGTGA. The CDR3 has 16 residues. V dropped 4 bases and J dropped 8; count of bases not matched to a gene: 9. The CDR3 region is CASSSPLAGVEGELFF. The CDR3 nucleotides are TGTGCCAGCAGCTCGCCACTAGCGGGAGTAGAAGGGGAGCTGTTTTTT.

As DNA, the CDR3 is TGTGCCAGCGCGGGAGGGCTCCAAGAGACCCAGTACTTC. It encodes CASAGGLQETQYF. The V gene is TRBV2, the J gene TRBJ2-5; 9 bases fit TRBD2. Looked up from germline, CDR1 is SNHLY and CDR2 is FYNNEI. This CDR3 contains 13 residues. The V segment lost 8 bases and the J segment 1 base; nucleotides outside the gene matches: 2.

The CDR3 sequence is CASSLVAGAIEQYF. The DNA for the CDR3 is TGCGCCAGCAGTCTCGTAGCGGGAGCAATCGAGCAGTACTTC. The V and J genes are TRBV10-2 and TRBJ2-7; TRBD2 matches 9 bases. CDR3 length: 14 residues. V was clipped by 5 bases and J by 6 bases; unmatched bases: 8. The germline CDR1 and CDR2 sequences are WSHSY and SAAADI.

The J gene is TRBJ1-1, the V gene TRBV6-6; D is unresolved. CDR1 is MNHNY and CDR2 is SVGAGI in the germline V gene (reference sequence). There are 13 residues in the CDR3. Trimming shortened V by 5 bases and J by 3 bases, and 10 bases separated the two germline ends. In nucleotides, the CDR3 is TGTGCCAGCAGTACGAAAGAGGACACTGAAGCTTTCTTT. Protein product: CASSTKEDTEAFF.

This rearrangement joins TRBV28 to TRBJ1-5; 7 bases align to TRBD1. The CDR3 has 14 residues. Trimming removed 6 bases from V and 6 bases from J; junction bases left unmatched: 8. Per the germline V gene, CDR1 is MDHEN and CDR2 is SYDVKM. CDR3 sequence reads: CASRYLQGPQPQHF. DNA of the CDR3: TGTGCCAGCAGGTATTTACAGGGGCCTCAGCCCCAGCATTTT.